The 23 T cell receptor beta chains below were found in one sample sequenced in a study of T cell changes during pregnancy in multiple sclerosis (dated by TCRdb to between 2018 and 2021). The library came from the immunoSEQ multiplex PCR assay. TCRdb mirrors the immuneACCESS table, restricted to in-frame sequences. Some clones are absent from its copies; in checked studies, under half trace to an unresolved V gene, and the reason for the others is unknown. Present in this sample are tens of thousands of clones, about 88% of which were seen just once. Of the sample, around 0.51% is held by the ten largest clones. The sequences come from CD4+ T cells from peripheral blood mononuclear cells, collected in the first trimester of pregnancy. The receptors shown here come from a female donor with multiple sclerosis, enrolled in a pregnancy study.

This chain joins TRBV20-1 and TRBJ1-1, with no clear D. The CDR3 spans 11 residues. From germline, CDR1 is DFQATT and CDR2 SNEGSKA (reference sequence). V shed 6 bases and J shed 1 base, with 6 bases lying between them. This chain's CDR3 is CSAGQNTEAFF. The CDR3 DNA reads TGCAGTGCGGGCCAGAACACTGAAGCTTTCTTT.

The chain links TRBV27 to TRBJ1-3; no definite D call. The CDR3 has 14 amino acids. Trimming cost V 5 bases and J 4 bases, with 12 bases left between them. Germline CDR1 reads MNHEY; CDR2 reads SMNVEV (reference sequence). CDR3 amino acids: CASSPTPGGNTIYF. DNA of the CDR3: TGTGCCAGCAGTCCCACCCCGGGAGGAAACACCATATATTTT.

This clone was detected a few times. CDR3 residues: CASSTGTSGKETQYF. CDR3 bases: TGTGCCAGCAGCACAGGGACTAGCGGGAAAGAGACCCAGTACTTC. This chain links TRBV9 with TRBJ2-5, with 13 bases fitting TRBD2. The CDR3 extends over 15 amino acids. Germline V gene data show CDR1 as SGDLS and CDR2 as YYNGEE. V shed 4 bases and J 3 bases; nucleotides not matched to a gene: 3.

This CDR3 reads CASSQVFLAGFNTGELFF. The CDR3 nucleotides read TGCGCCAGCAGCCAAGTCTTTCTAGCGGGGTTTAACACCGGGGAGCTGTTTTTT. The genes are TRBV4-3 and TRBJ2-2; TRBD2 matches at 9 bases. Trimming cost V 1 base and J 2 bases; bases outside gene matches: 8. From germline, CDR1 is LGHNA and CDR2 YSLEER. CDR3 length: 18 residues.

The CDR3 spells CASSLGQSWNTGELFF. In DNA, the CDR3 is TGTGCCAGCAGTTTAGGACAGAGCTGGAACACCGGGGAGCTGTTTTTT. The chain links TRBV27 to TRBJ2-2, with D possibly TRBD1 on 6 matching bases. The CDR3 totals 16 residues. Per germline, CDR1 MNHEY and CDR2 SMNVEV (reference sequence). Trimming cost V 2 bases and J 1 base, with 11 bases left between them.

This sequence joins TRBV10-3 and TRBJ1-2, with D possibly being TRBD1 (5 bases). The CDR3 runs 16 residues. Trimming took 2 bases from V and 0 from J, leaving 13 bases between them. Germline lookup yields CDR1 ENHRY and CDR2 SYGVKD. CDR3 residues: CAISEPQGKSNYGYTF. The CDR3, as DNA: TGTGCCATCAGTGAGCCCCAGGGAAAGTCTAACTATGGCTACACCTTC.

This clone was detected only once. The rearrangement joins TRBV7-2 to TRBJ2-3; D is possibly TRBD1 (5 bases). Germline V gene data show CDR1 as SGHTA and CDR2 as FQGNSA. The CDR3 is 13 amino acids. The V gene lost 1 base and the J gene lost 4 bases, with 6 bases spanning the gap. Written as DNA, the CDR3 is TGTGCCAGCAGCTTAGGCAGGGCAGATACGCAGTATTTT. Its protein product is CASSLGRADTQYF.

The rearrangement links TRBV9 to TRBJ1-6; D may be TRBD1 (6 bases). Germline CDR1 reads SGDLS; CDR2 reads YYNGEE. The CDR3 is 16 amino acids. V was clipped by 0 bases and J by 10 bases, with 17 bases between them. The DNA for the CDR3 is TGTGCCAGCAGCGTAGGCCACAGGGTTGGGGTATCACCCCTCCACTTT. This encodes CASSVGHRVGVSPLHF.

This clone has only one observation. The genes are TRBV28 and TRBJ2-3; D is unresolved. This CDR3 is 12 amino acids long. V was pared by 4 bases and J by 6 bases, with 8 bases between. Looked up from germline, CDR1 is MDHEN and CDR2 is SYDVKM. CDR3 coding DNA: TGTGCCAGCAGTTCCGCGTCGGATACGCAGTATTTT. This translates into CASSSASDTQYF.

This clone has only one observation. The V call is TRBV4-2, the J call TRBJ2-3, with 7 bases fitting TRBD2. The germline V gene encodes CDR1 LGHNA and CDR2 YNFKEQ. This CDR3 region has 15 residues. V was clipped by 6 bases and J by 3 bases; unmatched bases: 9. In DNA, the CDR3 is TGTGCCAGCAGGCAGCTAGCGGACCTGACAGATACGCAGTATTTT. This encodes CASRQLADLTDTQYF.

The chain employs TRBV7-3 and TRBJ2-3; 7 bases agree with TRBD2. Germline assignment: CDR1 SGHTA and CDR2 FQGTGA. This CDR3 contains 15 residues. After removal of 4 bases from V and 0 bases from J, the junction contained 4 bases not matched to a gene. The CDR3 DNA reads TGTGCCAGCAGCTCATGGGGGGGTAGCACAGATACGCAGTATTTT. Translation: CASSSWGGSTDTQYF.

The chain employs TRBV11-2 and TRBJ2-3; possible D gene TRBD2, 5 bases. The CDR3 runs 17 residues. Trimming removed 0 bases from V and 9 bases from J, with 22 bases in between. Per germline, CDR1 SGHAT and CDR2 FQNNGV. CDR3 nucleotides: TGTGCCAGCAGCTTAGATCGAGGGCTTTTCACAGATACGACGCAGTATTTT. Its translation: CASSLDRGLFTDTTQYF. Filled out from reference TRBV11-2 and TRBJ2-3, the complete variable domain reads EAGVAQSPRYKIIEKRQSVAFWCNPISGHATLYWYQQILGQGPKLLIQFQNNGVVDDSQLPKDRFSAERLKGVDSTLKIQPAKLEDSAVYLCASSLDRGLFTDTTQYFGPGTRLTVL.

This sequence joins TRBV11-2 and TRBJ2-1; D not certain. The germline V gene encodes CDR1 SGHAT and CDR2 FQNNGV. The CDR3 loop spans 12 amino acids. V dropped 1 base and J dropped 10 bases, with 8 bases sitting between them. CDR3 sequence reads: CASSLAPLEQFF. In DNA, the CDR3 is TGTGCCAGCAGCTTAGCCCCCCTAGAGCAGTTCTTC.

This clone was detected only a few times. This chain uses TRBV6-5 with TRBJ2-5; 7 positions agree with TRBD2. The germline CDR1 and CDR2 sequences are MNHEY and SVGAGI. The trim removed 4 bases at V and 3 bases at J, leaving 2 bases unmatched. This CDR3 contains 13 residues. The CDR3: CASSFAGEETQYF. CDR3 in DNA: TGTGCCAGCAGTTTTGCGGGAGAAGAGACCCAGTACTTC.

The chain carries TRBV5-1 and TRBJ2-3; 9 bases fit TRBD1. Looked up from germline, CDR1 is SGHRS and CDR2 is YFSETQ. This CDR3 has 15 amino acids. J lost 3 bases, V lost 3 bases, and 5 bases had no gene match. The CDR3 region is CASSWTGDGTDTQYF. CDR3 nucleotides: TGCGCCAGCAGCTGGACAGGGGATGGAACAGATACGCAGTATTTT.

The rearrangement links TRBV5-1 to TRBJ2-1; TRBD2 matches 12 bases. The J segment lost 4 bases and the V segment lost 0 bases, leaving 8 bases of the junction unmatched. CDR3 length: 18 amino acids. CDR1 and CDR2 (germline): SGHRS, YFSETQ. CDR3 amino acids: CASSLGELLAGGYNEQFF. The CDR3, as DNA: TGCGCCAGCAGCTTGGGAGAGCTACTAGCGGGAGGATACAATGAGCAGTTCTTC.

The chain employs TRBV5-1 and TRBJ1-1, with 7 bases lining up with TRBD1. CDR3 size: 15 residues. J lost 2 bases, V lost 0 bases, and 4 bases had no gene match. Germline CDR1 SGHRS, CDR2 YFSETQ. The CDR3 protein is CASSLAGTENTEAFF. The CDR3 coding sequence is TGCGCCAGCAGCTTGGCCGGGACAGAAAACACTGAAGCTTTCTTT.

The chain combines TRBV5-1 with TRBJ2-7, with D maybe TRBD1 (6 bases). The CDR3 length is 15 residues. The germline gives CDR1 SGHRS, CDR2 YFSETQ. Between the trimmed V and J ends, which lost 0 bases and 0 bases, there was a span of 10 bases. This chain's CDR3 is CASSLGQAFSYEQYF. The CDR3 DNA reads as TGCGCCAGCAGCTTGGGACAGGCCTTCTCCTACGAGCAGTACTTC.

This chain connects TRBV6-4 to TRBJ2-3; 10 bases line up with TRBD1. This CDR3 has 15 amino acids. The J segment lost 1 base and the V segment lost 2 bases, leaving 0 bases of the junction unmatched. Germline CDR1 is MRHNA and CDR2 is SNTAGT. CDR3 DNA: TGTGCCAGCAGTGACGGGACAGGGGGCACAGATACGCAGTATTTT. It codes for CASSDGTGGTDTQYF.

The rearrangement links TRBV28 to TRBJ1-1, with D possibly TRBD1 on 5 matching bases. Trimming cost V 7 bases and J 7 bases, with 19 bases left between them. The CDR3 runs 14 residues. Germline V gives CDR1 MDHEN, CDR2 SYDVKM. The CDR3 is CASTGARGGDEAFF. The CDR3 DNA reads TGTGCCAGCACCGGGGCCCGGGGGGGGGATGAAGCTTTCTTT.

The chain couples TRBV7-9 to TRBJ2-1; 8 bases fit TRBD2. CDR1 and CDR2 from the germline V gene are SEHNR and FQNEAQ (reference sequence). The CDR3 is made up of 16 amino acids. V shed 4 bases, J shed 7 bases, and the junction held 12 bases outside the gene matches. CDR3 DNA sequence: TGTGCCAGCAGCTCCGTGGGGAGCGGGAGTATGAATGAGCAGTTCTTC. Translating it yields CASSSVGSGSMNEQFF.

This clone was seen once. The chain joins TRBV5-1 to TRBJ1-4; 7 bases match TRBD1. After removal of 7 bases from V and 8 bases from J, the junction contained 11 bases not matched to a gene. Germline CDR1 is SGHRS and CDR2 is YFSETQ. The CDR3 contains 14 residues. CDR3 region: CASGSGTVNEKLFF. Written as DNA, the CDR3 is TGCGCCAGCGGATCCGGGACAGTTAACGAAAAACTGTTTTTT.

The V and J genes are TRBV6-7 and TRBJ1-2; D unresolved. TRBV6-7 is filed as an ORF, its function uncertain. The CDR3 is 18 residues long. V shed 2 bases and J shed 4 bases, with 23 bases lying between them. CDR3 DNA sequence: TGTGCCAGCAGTTACCCTCACCGTGGCAGGCCCTATTCCTATGGCTACACCTTC. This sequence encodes CASSYPHRGRPYSYGYTF.